This TCR beta chain is drawn from a study of OX40 agonist ivuxolimab in advanced cancers. The protocol was immunoSEQ multiplex PCR, while the TCRdb copy is restricted to in-frame clones and leaves out a portion. Here the sample spans about 90,000 clones, about nine tenths being singletons. V was trimmed by 1 base and J by 7 bases, leaving 14 bases between them. Germline values: CDR1 SEHNR, CDR2 FQNEAQ (reference sequence). CDR3 size: 14 residues. For this clone: What it binds is not known.

Findings of the study overall: Clonal expansion was seen in CD4+ and CD8+ blood T cells by week 6 at 0.1 to 3.0 mg/kg. In the expanded peripheral T cells, antigen specificity was never determined.

The clonotype originates from an adult with an advanced solid tumor such as melanoma, head and neck, liver or kidney cancer. The specimen was CD4+ or CD8+ T cells sorted from blood, collected in a trial of the OX40 agonist ivuxolimab. This chain uses TRBV7-9 with TRBJ2-7, with D tentatively TRBD1 (5 bases). The CDR3 sequence is CASSLEGRIGEQYF. DNA for the CDR3: TGTGCCAGCAGCTTAGAGGGGCGCATTGGTGAGCAGTACTTC.